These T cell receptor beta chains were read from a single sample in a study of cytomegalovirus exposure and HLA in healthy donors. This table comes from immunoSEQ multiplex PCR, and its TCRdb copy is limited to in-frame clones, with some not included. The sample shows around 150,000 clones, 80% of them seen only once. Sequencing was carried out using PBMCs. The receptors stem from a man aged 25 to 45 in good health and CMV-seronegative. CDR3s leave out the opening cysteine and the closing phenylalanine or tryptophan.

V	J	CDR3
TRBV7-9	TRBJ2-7	ASSLEPVSYEQY
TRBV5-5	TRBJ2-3	ASSRDPVAGGDTQY
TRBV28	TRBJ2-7	ASSSPRGNHYEQY
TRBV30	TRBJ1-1	AWSVTGSTEAF
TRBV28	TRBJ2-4	ASSLAGGGSAKNIQY
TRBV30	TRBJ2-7	AWSSLGRQY
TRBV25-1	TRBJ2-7	ASSGLPPIFEQY
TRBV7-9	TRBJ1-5	ASSLGAAGNQPQH
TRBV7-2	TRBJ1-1	ASNQQGLNTEAF
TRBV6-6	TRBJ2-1	ASSYSGRAYNEQF
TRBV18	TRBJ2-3	ASSLLESDTQY
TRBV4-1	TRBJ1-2	ASSQPGQGYGYT
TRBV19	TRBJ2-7	ASSGQGAGRSYEQY
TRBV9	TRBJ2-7	ASSSPGDYEQY
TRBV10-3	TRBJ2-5	AISDPGLAGDVWQETQY
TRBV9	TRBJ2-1	ASSGTSGTYNEQF
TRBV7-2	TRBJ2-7	ASSLSTSVLYEQY
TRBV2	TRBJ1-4	ASKQGTGYEKLF
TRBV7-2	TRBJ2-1	ASSSRPGTGGNEQF
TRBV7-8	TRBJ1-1	ASSFIYRVKTTEAF
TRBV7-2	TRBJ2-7	ASSLRAVYEQY
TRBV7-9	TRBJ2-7	ASTVSGTGNSYEQY
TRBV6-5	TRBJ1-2	ASSLTGDGGYT
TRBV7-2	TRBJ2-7	ASSLRIAGAYEQY
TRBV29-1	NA	SVAGTGTSYEQY
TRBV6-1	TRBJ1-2	ASSELPGQNYGYT
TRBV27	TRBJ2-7	ASSFLSQGGSYEQY
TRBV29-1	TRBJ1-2	SVEGDRAEGSESGYT
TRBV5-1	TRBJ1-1	ASTETGGDNEAF
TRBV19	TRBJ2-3	ASSATGLGADTQY
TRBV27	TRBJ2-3	ASSLFGLGTSVTDTQY